This is a list of T cell receptor beta chains from one sample in a study of blood T cell repertoires in COVID-19. TCRdb's copy holds only in-frame clones and misses some; the assay was immunoSEQ multiplex PCR. The data show under 25,000 clones, 89% seen once. The sample consisted of peripheral blood. Receptors originate from a woman in her 70s with active COVID-19. Both conserved end residues are part of each CDR3. A D gene is named only where the DNA matches it firmly. Part of the rows lack a size; the others show once, few, many or a class for expanded clones.

size	V	D	J	CDR3	DNA
.	TRBV5-1	.	TRBJ2-3	CASSFVGVDTQYF	TGCGCCAGCAGCTTCGTCGGGGTCGATACGCAGTATTTT
.	TRBV5-1	TRBD2	TRBJ2-7	CASSLGPSGGAEQYF	TGCGCCAGCAGCTTGGGCCCTAGCGGGGGGGCCGAGCAGTACTTC
.	TRBV9	TRBD1	TRBJ2-2	CASSIQGGLYTGELFF	TGTGCCAGCAGCATACAGGGGGGACTCTACACCGGGGAGCTGTTTTTT
.	TRBV4-2	.	TRBJ2-2	CASSQINGVGDGTGELFF	TGTGCCAGCAGCCAGATTAACGGTGTTGGAGATGGGACCGGGGAGCTGTTTTTT
.	TRBV5-1	TRBD1	TRBJ1-6	CASSLGDSNSPLHF	TGCGCCAGCAGCTTGGGGGACAGTAATTCACCCCTCCACTTT
.	TRBV7-8	.	TRBJ2-7	CASSLARSSYEQYF	TGTGCCAGCAGCTTAGCTCGGAGCTCCTACGAGCAGTACTTC
.	TRBV29-1	TRBD1	TRBJ2-1	CSVGQGAYNEQFF	TGCAGCGTTGGACAGGGAGCCTACAATGAGCAGTTCTTC
once	TRBV10-2	TRBD1	TRBJ2-2	CASNTDRGQGGELFF	TGCGCCAGCAATACGGACAGGGGGCAGGGCGGGGAGCTGTTTTTT
.	TRBV11-1	.	TRBJ1-1	CASSFASGGRTEAFF	TGTGCCAGCAGCTTCGCGTCTGGGGGGAGGACTGAAGCTTTCTTT
.	TRBV12-3/TRBV12-4	.	TRBJ1-1	CASSFSGGAFF	TGTGCCAGCAGTTTTTCGGGGGGGGCTTTCTTT
.	TRBV10-3	TRBD1	TRBJ2-1	CAISNRDRNYNEQFF	TGTGCCATCAGCAACCGGGACAGAAACTACAATGAGCAGTTCTTC
once	TRBV4-1	TRBD2	TRBJ2-7	CASSQPERGVYEQYF	TGCGCCAGCAGCCAACCGGAGCGGGGGGTCTACGAGCAGTACTTC
.	TRBV5-1	TRBD2	TRBJ2-5	CASSLALAGAKETQYF	TGCGCCAGCAGCTTGGCCCTAGCGGGGGCCAAAGAGACCCAGTACTTC
.	TRBV7-2	.	TRBJ2-7	CASSSRDAVEQYF	TGTGCCAGCAGCTCCCGGGATGCCGTGGAGCAGTACTTC
.	TRBV5-5	.	TRBJ1-5	CASRPDTNNQPQHF	TGTGCCAGCAGGCCGGACACGAACAATCAGCCCCAGCATTTT
.	TRBV4-1	.	TRBJ2-3	CASSQAGIYTDTQYF	TGCGCCAGCAGCCAAGCGGGTATCTACACAGATACGCAGTATTTT
.	TRBV7-2	TRBD1	TRBJ2-3	CASSLDIRQGETDTQYF	TGTGCCAGCAGCTTAGATATTCGACAGGGGGAAACGGATACGCAGTATTTT
.	TRBV3-1/TRBV3-2	TRBD1	TRBJ2-7	CASSSGQGDNYEQYF	TGTGCCAGCAGCTCCGGACAGGGGGATAATTACGAGCAGTACTTC
.	TRBV11-2	.	TRBJ1-4	CASSPYTAGSEKLFF	TGTGCCAGCAGCCCTTACACGGCGGGCAGTGAAAAACTGTTTTTT
.	TRBV3-1/TRBV3-2	TRBD2	TRBJ2-5	CASSPTQQGGETQYF	TGTGCCAGCAGCCCCACCCAGCAGGGAGGGGAGACCCAGTACTTC
.	TRBV29-1	TRBD2	TRBJ2-1	CSVGGGDNEQFF	TGCAGCGTTGGTGGGGGGGACAATGAGCAGTTCTTC
once	TRBV19	TRBD1	TRBJ2-5	CASSTRLQGAVETQYF	TGTGCCAGTAGTACCCGCTTGCAGGGGGCCGTGGAGACCCAGTACTTC
.	TRBV30	TRBD1	TRBJ2-6	CAWRRAGGDVGGISGANVLTF	TGTGCCTGGAGGAGAGCAGGGGGCGATGTCGGTGGTATTTCTGGGGCCAACGTCCTGACTTTC
.	TRBV5-6	TRBD1	TRBJ1-6	CASSRTGTNSPLHF	TGTGCCAGCAGCCGGACAGGGACTAATTCACCCCTCCACTTT
.	TRBV15	.	TRBJ2-4	CATSRDRAKNIQYF	TGTGCCACCAGCAGAGACAGAGCCAAAAACATTCAGTACTTC
.	TRBV6-5	.	TRBJ2-2	CASKRGGTGELFF	TGTGCCAGCAAAAGGGGGGGGACCGGGGAGCTGTTTTTT
.	TRBV29-1	.	TRBJ1-4	CSVSDSSTNEKLFF	TGCAGCGTTTCAGACAGTTCGACTAATGAAAAACTGTTTTTT